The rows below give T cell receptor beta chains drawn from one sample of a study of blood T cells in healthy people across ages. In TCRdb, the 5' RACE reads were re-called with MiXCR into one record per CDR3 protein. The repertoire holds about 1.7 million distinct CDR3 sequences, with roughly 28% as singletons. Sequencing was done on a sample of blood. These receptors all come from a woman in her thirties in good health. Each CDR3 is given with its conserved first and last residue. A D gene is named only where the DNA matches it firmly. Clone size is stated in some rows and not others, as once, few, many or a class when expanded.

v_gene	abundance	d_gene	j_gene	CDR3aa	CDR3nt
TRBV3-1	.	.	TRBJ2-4	CASSLTAKNIQYF	TGTGCCAGCAGCCTCACGGCCAAAAACATTCAGTACTTC
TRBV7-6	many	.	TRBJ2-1	CASSPRLVGEQFF	TGTGCCAGCAGCCCCCGACTAGTAGGCGAGCAGTTCTTC
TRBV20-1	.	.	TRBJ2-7	CSTSVTASSYEQYF	TGCAGTACTAGTGTGACGGCGAGCTCCTACGAGCAGTACTTC
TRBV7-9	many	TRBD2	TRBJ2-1	CASLTPGLAHTYNEQFF	TGTGCCAGCCTGACACCGGGACTAGCGCATACCTACAATGAGCAGTTCTTC
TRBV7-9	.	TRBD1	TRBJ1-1	CASSGTAYTEAFF	TGTGCCAGCAGCGGGACAGCTTACACTGAAGCTTTCTTT
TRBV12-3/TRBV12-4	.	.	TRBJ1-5	CASRGSINQPQHF	TGTGCCAGCAGAGGGTCGATCAATCAGCCCCAGCATTTT
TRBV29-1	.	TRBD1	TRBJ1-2	CSVGSRGYGYTF	TGCAGCGTTGGGTCCAGGGGGTATGGCTACACCTTC
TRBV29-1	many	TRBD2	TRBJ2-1	CSGREGSSYNEQFF	TGCAGCGGGCGGGAGGGGAGCTCCTACAATGAGCAGTTCTTC
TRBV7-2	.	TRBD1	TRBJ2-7	CASSLGGQGPPYEQYF	TGTGCCAGCAGCTTAGGGGGACAGGGTCCCCCCTACGAGCAGTACTTC
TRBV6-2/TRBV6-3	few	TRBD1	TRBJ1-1	CASSYLGQGTNTEAFF	TGTGCCAGCAGTTATCTGGGACAGGGAACGAACACTGAAGCTTTCTTT
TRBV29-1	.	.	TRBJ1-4	CSVGPRDTSNEKRFF	TGCAGCGTTGGTCCCCGGGACACCAGTAATGAAAAACGGTTTTTT
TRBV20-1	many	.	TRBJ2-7	CSARKHTGPYEQYF	TGCAGTGCCAGAAAACACACAGGGCCCTACGAGCAGTACTTC
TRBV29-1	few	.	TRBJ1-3	CSVRKDVSGNTIYF	TGCAGCGTTAGGAAGGACGTCTCTGGAAACACCATATATTTT